Described below is a single TCR beta chain sequence and its context. Its antigen is currently unknown. This record belongs to a study of CD8+ T cells in alopecia areata. Overall study findings and caveats: Lesional scalp, notably in alopecia totalis/universalis, had clonality above that of normal scalp.

Extracted RNA was reverse transcribed, and the resulting cDNA served as sequencing template. The assay was immunoSEQ multiplex PCR, and TCRdb's table has in-frame clones only and misses some. The repertoire includes some 200,000 clones, approximately 57% of them detected once, and roughly 1.5% sits in the top ten. The treatment here: oral pan-JAK inhibitor, 5-10 mg twice daily. This TCR came from a human donor with alopecia areata. The sequencing used CD4+ T cells sorted from blood, collected at week 4, from a patient treated with tofacitinib.

In DNA, the CDR3 is TGTGCCAGCAGTAGCCGGGACAGGACTTACGAGCAGTACTTC. Its translation: CASSSRDRTYEQYF. The V call is TRBV6-1, the J call TRBJ2-7; 8 bases match TRBD1. Germline loops: CDR1 MNHNS, CDR2 SASEGT. CDR3 size: 14 residues. The ends lost 5 bases at V and 4 bases at J; junction bases unmatched: 7.